Below are 15 T cell receptor beta chains sequenced from a single sample in a study of shared clonotypes between healthy human individuals. Only in-frame clones appear in the TCRdb table, and some are missing; sequencing was by immunoSEQ multiplex PCR. The sample has roughly 2.4 million clones; 95% are singletons. The specimen was naive CD4+ T cells sorted from blood. As for subset: CD45RA+ positively selected. The source is a man aged 18-30 years in good health.

The V call is TRBV6-1, the J call TRBJ1-6; D not resolved. This CDR3 region has 17 residues. The germline V and J ends were trimmed by 2 bases and 12 bases, with 23 bases remaining between them. Germline loops: CDR1 MNHNS, CDR2 SASEGT. As DNA, the CDR3 is TGTGCCAGCAGTGAACCCAGGCTAGGACCCGTTCGAGTACCCCTCCACTTT. Its protein product is CASSEPRLGPVRVPLHF.

The rearrangement joins TRBV30 to TRBJ2-6; perhaps TRBD2 as D (5 bases). Germline V CDR1 and CDR2: GTSNPN, SVGIG (reference sequence). Trimming stripped 5 bases from V and 0 bases from J, with 8 bases between. The length of the CDR3 is 14 residues. The DNA for the CDR3 is TGTGCCTGGGCCCGGGGCTCTGGGGCCAACGTCCTGACTTTC. It specifies CAWARGSGANVLTF.

The gene calls are TRBV12-5 and TRBJ2-1; D may match TRBD1 or TRBD2 (5 bases each). CDR1 is LGHNT, CDR2 FRNRAP, per germline. The CDR3 is 15 residues long. V was cut by 3 bases and J by 7 bases, with 16 bases left in between. CDR3 in amino acids: CASGFGGNSRNEQFF. The DNA for the CDR3 is TGTGCTAGTGGTTTTGGGGGAAACTCACGAAATGAGCAGTTCTTC. The variable domain in full, with the rest retrieved from reference TRBV12-5 and TRBJ2-1, is DARVTQTPRHKVTEMGQEVTMRCQPILGHNTVFWYRQTMMQGLELLAYFRNRAPLDDSGMPKDRFSAEMPDATLATLKIQPSEPRDSAVYFCASGFGGNSRNEQFFGPGTRLTVL.

Remarks on this clone: This CDR3 is also generated by other DNA sequences in the sample. V gene TRBV11-2 combines with J gene TRBJ2-5; D gene ambiguous. The CDR3 spans 13 residues. Germline V gene sequence: CDR1 SGHAT, CDR2 FQNNGV. The V end was cut by 1 base, the J end by 2 bases, with 5 bases between. In nucleotides, the CDR3 is TGTGCCAGCAGCTTAGGCTATCAAGAGACCCAGTACTTC. Translation: CASSLGYQETQYF.

The V and J genes are TRBV1 and TRBJ2-3; TRBD2, the table's D call, lacks a check against the DNA. TRBV1 counts as a pseudogene. The CDR3 has 17 amino acids. The CDR3 reads CTSSPIERGGPLDTQYF. The CDR3 DNA reads TGCACCAGCAGCCCGATAGAGCGGGGGGGCCCCTTAGATACGCAGTATTTT.

This chain uses TRBV4-1 with TRBJ2-7, with TRBD2 matching 10 bases. J gave up 0 bases and V 1 base, and 9 bases lay outside the gene matches. The germline gives CDR1 MGHRA, CDR2 YSYEKL. This CDR3 is built from 18 residues. The CDR3 coding sequence is TGCGCCAGCAGCCAAGTGGCTAGCGGGAGAATAGGCTCCTACGAGCAGTACTTC. This gives the protein CASSQVASGRIGSYEQYF.

The chain is built from TRBV9 and TRBJ1-3, with D hard to call. V dropped 0 bases and J dropped 7 bases, with 8 bases sitting between them. This CDR3 has 13 amino acids. Per germline, CDR1 SGDLS and CDR2 YYNGEE. The DNA of the CDR3 is TGTGCCAGCAGCGTAGATGGAGTTAACACCATATATTTT. This codes for CASSVDGVNTIYF.

V and J are TRBV4-3 and TRBJ2-7; 9 bases line up with TRBD2. V gave up 0 bases and J gave up 5 bases; unmatched junction bases: 17. The CDR3 totals 19 residues. Per the germline V gene, CDR1 is LGHNA and CDR2 is YSLEER. The CDR3 sequence: CASSQDLRVAGEARNEQYF. The DNA of the CDR3 is TGCGCCAGCAGCCAAGATCTGCGGGTAGCGGGAGAGGCTCGGAACGAGCAGTACTTC.

CDR3: CASSQNHPWTSGRRETQYF. In DNA, the CDR3 is TGCGCCAGCAGCCAAAACCATCCATGGACTAGCGGGAGAAGGGAGACCCAGTACTTC. The gene calls are TRBV4-3 and TRBJ2-5, with 13 bases that match TRBD2. V shed 2 bases, J shed 5 bases, and the junction held 14 bases outside the gene matches. Per the germline V gene, CDR1 is LGHNA and CDR2 is YSLEER. This CDR3 region has 19 residues.

This chain links TRBV2 with TRBJ1-2; D unclear. CDR1 is SNHLY, CDR2 FYNNEI, per germline. Trimming shortened V by 5 bases and J by 4 bases, and 17 bases separated the two germline ends. This CDR3 spans 15 amino acids. CDR3 nucleotides: TGTGCCAGCAGTAGCCAAGGCCAAATGGGCTATGGCTACACCTTC. Encoded protein: CASSSQGQMGYGYTF.

V gene TRBV7-9 combines with J gene TRBJ2-1; 8 nucleotides line up with TRBD2. The CDR3 is made up of 14 amino acids. Germline V gene sequence: CDR1 SEHNR, CDR2 FQNEAQ (reference sequence). V shed 5 bases and J 6 bases; nucleotides not matched to a gene: 6. In nucleotides, the CDR3 is TGTGCCAGCAGCCGCCTCGGGACTAGCAATGAGCAGTTCTTC. It codes for CASSRLGTSNEQFF.

The rearrangement links TRBV11-2 to TRBJ2-1; TRBD2 might be the D (5 bases). Germline CDR1 and CDR2: SGHAT and FQNNGV. V lost 1 base, J lost 4 bases, and 17 bases lay in between. This CDR3 is 17 amino acids long. The CDR3 DNA reads as TGTGCCAGCAGCTTAGCTGTAGGCCGGGGAGCGTACAATGAGCAGTTCTTC. Residues: CASSLAVGRGAYNEQFF.

The chain employs TRBV19 and TRBJ1-3; 7 bases fit TRBD1. The germline V gene encodes CDR1 LNHDA and CDR2 SQIVND (reference sequence). Germline trimming cut 6 bases from V and 0 bases from J; bases unmatched to any gene: 8. The CDR3 is made up of 16 amino acids. Here the CDR3 reads CASRPGQASSGNTIYF. The CDR3 nucleotides read TGTGCCAGTAGACCCGGACAGGCCTCCTCTGGAAACACCATATATTTT.

The chain links TRBV9 to TRBJ2-3; D perhaps matches TRBD2 (6 bases). The ends were cut back, 0 bases at V and 1 base at J, with 12 bases in the middle. The CDR3 consists of 16 residues. Germline V CDR1 and CDR2: SGDLS, YYNGEE. The DNA of the CDR3 is TGTGCCAGCAGCGTAGGAACCGGGACTCGCACAGATACGCAGTATTTT. Amino acids: CASSVGTGTRTDTQYF.

The V and J genes are TRBV2 and TRBJ2-5, with TRBD2 matching over 11 bases. The V gene end was trimmed by 2 bases and the J gene end by 5 bases; junction bases not matched to a gene: 10. Germline V gene lookup returns CDR1 SNHLY and CDR2 FYNNEI. The CDR3 consists of 17 residues. CDR3 residues: CASSEIWGLAEGETQYF. Here the CDR3 DNA reads TGTGCCAGCAGTGAAATTTGGGGACTAGCGGAAGGGGAGACCCAGTACTTC.